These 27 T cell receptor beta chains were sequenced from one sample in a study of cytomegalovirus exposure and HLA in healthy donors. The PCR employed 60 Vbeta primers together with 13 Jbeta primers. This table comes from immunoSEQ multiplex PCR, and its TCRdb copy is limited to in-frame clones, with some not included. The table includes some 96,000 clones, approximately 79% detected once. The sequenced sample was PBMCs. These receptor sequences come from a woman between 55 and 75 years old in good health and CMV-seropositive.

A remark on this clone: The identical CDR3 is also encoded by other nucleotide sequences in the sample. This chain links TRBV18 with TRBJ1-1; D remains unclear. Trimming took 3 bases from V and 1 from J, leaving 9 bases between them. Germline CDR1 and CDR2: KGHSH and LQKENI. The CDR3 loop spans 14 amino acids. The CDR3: CASSPLTGNTEAFF. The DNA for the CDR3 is TGTGCCAGCTCACCTTTGACGGGGAACACTGAAGCTTTCTTT. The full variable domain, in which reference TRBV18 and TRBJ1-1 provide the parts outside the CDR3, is NAGVMQNPRHLVRRRGQEARLRCSPMKGHSHVYWYRQLPEEGLKFMVYLQKENIIDESGMPKERFSAEFPKEGPSILRIQQVVRGDSAAYFCASSPLTGNTEAFFGQGTRLTVV.

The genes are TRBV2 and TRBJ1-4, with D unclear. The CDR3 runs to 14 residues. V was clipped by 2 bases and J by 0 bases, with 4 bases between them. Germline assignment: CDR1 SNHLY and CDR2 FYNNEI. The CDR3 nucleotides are TGTGCCAGCAGTGAACGTACAACTAATGAAAAACTGTTTTTT. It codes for CASSERTTNEKLFF.

The CDR3 protein is CAWSVGQRGRKQHF. The CDR3 DNA reads as TGTGCCTGGAGTGTGGGACAGAGAGGGAGAAAGCAGCATTTT. J is TRBJ1-5 and V is TRBV30; 7 nucleotides align to TRBD1. CDR1 GTSNPN and CDR2 SVGIG come from the germline V gene (reference sequence). This CDR3 region has 14 residues. The V and J ends lost 0 bases and 13 bases, in that order; junction bases with no gene match: 12.

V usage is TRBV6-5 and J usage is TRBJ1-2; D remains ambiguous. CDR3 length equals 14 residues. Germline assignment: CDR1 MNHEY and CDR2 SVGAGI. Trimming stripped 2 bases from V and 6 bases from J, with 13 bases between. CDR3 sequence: CASSYSGPRDGYTF. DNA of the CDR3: TGTGCCAGCAGTTACAGCGGACCGCGCGATGGCTACACCTTC.

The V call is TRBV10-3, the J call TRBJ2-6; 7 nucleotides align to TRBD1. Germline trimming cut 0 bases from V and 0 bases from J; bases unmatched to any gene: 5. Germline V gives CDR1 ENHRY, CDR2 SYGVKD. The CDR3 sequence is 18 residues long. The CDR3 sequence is CAISESMDRLSGANVLTF. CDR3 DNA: TGTGCCATCAGTGAGTCGATGGACAGGCTCTCTGGGGCCAACGTCCTGACTTTC.

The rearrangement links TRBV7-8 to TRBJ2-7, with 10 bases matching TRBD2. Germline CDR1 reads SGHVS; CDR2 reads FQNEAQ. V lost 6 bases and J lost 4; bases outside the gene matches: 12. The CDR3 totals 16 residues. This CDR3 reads CASRPRTSGIPYEQYF. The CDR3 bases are TGTGCCAGCAGACCTCGAACTAGCGGGATTCCGTACGAGCAGTACTTC.

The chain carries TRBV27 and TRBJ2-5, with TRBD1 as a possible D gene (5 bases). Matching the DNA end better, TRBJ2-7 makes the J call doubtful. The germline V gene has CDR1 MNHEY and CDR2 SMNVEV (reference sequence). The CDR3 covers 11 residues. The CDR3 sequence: CASSATGEQYF. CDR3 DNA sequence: TGTGCCAGCAGTGCCACAGGCGAGCAGTACTTC.

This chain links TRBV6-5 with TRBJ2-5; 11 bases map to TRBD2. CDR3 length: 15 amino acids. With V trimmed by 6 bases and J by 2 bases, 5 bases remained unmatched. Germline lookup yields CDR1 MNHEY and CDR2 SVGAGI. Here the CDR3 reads CASSYGLAGQETQYF. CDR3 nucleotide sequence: TGTGCCAGCAGCTACGGACTAGCGGGTCAAGAGACCCAGTACTTC.

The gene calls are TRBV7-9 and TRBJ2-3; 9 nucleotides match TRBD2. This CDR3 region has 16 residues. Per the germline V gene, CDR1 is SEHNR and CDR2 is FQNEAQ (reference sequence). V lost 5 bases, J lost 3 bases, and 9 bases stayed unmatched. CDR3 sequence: CASSHAPSGRTDTQYF. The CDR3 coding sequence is TGTGCCAGCAGCCACGCCCCCAGCGGGAGGACAGATACGCAGTATTTT.

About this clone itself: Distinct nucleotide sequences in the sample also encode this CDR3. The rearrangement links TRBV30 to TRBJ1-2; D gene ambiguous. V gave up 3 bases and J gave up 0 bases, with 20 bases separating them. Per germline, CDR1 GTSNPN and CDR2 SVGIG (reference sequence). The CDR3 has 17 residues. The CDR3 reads CAWRPYLAGGPNYGYTF. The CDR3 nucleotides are TGTGCCTGGAGACCGTATCTAGCAGGAGGCCCTAACTATGGCTACACCTTC.

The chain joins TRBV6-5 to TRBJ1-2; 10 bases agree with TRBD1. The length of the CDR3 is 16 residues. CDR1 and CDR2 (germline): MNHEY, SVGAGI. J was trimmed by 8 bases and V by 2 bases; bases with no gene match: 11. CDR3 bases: TGTGCCAGCAGTTACCTTGCGACAGGGGGCTTTGAGGGCTACACCTTC. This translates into CASSYLATGGFEGYTF.

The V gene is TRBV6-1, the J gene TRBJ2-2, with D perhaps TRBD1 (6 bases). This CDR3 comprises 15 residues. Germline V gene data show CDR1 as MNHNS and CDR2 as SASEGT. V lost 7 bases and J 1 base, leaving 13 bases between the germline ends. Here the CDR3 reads CASTPGHLNTGELFF. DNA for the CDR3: TGTGCCAGCACCCCGGGACACTTGAACACCGGGGAGCTGTTTTTT.

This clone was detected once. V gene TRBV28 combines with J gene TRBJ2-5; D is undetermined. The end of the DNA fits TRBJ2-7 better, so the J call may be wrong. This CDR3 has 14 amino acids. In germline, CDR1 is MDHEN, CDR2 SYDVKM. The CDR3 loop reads CASSLRLRVYEQYF. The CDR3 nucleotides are TGTGCCAGCAGTTTGCGGCTCCGGGTATACGAGCAGTACTTC.

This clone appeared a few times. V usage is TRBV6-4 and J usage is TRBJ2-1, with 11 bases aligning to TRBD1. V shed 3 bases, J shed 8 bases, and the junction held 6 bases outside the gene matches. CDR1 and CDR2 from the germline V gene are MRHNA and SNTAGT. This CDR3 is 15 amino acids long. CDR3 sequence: CASSEEDRGQDEQFF. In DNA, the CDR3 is TGTGCCAGCAGTGAAGAGGACAGGGGGCAGGATGAGCAGTTCTTC.

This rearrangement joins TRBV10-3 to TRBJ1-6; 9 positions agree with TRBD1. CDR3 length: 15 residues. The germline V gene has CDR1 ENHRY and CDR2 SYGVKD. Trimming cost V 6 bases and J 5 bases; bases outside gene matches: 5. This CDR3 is CAISEDRGNNSPLHF. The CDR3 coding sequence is TGTGCCATCAGCGAGGACAGGGGCAATAATTCACCCCTCCACTTT.

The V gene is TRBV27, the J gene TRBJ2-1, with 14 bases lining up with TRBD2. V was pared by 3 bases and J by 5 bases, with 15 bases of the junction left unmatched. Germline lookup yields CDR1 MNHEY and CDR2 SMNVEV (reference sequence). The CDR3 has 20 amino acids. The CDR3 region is CASSLRVTSGRAYVHNEQFF. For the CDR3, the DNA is TGTGCCAGCAGTTTGAGGGTGACTAGCGGGAGGGCCTACGTCCACAATGAGCAGTTCTTC.

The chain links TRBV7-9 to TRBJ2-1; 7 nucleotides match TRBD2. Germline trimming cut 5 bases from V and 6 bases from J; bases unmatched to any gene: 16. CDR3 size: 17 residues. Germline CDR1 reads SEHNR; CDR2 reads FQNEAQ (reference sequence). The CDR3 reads CASSPPGPAGASNEQFF. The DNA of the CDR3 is TGTGCCAGCAGCCCTCCCGGACCGGCGGGAGCGAGCAATGAGCAGTTCTTC.

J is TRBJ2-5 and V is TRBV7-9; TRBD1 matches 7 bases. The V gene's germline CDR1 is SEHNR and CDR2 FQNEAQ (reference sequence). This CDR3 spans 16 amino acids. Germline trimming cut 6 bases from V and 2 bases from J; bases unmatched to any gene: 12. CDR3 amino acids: CASSTTGTVPQETQYF. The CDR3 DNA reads TGTGCCAGCAGTACTACCGGGACAGTGCCTCAAGAGACCCAGTACTTC.

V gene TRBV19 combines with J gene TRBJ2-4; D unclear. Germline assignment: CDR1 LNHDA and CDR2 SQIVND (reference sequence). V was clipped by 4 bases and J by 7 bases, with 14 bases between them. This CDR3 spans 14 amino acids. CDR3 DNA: TGTGCCAGTAGTAGGGTCATTAGCTCTAACATTCAGTACTTC. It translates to CASSRVISSNIQYF. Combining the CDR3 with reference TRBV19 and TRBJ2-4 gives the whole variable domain DGGITQSPKYLFRKEGQNVTLSCEQNLNHDAMYWYRQDPGQGLRLIYYSQIVNDFQKGDIAEGYSVSREKKESFPLTVTSAQKNPTAFYLCASSRVISSNIQYFGAGTRLSVL.

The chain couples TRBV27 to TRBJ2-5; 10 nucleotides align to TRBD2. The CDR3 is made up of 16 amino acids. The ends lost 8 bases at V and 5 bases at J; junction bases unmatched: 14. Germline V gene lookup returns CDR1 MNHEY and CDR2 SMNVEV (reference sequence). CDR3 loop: CASRPSRAGGLETQYF. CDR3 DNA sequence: TGTGCCAGCCGCCCATCCCGAGCGGGAGGGCTGGAGACCCAGTACTTC.

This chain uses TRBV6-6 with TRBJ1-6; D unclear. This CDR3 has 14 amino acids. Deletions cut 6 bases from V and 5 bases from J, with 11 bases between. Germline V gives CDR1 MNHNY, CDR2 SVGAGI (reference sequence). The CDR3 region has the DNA TGTGCCAGCAGCCCCCGGGAGAATAATTCACCCCTCCACTTT. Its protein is CASSPRENNSPLHF.

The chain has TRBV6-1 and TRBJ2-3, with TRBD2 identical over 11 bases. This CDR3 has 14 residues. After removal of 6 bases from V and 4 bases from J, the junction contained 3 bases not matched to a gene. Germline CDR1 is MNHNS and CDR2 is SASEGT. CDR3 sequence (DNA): TGTGCCAGCAGCACTAGCGGGAGTTCAGATACGCAGTATTTT. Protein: CASSTSGSSDTQYF.

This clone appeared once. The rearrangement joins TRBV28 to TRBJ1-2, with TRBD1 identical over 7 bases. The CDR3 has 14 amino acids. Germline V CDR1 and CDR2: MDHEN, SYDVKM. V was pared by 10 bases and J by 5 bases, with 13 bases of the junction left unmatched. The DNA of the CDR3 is TGTGCCACCCGACAGGGTTCGTCGAGGTATGGCTACACCTTC. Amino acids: CATRQGSSRYGYTF.

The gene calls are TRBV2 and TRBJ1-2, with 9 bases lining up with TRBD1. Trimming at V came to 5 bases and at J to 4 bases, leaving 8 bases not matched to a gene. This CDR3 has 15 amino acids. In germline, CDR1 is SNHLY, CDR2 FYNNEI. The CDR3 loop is CASSRETGGSYGYTF. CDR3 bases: TGTGCCAGCAGTAGGGAGACAGGGGGTAGCTATGGCTACACCTTC.

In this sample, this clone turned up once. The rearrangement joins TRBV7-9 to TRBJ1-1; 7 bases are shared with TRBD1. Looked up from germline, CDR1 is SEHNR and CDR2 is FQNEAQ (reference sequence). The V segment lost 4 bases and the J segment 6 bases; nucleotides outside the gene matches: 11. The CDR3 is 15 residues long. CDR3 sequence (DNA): TGTGCCAGCAGCTCCTTCGACAGGGTGGACTCTGAAGCTTTCTTT. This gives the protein CASSSFDRVDSEAFF.

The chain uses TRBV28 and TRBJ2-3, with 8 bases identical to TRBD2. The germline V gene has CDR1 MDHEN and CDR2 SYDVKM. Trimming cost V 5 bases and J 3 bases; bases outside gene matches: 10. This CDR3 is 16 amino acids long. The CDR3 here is CASSTPSGRKTDTQYF. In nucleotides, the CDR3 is TGTGCCAGCAGTACCCCAAGCGGGAGAAAAACAGATACGCAGTATTTT.

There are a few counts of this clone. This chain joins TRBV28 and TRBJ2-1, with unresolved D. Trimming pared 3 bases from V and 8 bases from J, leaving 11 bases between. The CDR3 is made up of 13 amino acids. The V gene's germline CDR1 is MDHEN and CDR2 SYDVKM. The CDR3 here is CASSLTHQDEQFF. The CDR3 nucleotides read TGTGCCAGCAGTTTGACCCACCAGGATGAGCAGTTCTTC.